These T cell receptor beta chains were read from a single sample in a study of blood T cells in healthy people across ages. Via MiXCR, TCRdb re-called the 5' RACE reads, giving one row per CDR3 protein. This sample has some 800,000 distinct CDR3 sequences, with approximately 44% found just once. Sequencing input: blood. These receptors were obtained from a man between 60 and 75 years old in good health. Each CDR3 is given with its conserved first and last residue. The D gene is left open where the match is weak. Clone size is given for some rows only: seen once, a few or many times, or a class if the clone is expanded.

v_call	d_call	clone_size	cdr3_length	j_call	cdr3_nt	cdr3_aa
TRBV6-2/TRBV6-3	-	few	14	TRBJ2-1	TGTGCCAGCAGTGGTCGGGGTTGGTACAATGAGCAGTTCTTC	CASSGRGWYNEQFF
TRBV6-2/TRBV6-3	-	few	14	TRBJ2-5	TGTGCCAGCAGCCAAGACAGGCTGGGGGAGACCCAGTACTTC	CASSQDRLGETQYF
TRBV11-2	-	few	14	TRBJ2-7	TGTGCCAGCAGCCCAATACAGAATACGGGAGAGCAGTACTTC	CASSPIQNTGEQYF
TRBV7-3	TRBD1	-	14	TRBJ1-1	TGTGCCAGCAGCTTAACGGGGACAGACACTGAAGCTTTCTTT	CASSLTGTDTEAFF
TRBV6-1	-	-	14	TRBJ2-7	TGTGCCAGCGGGGAGGGGGCCCCTTCCTACGAGCAGTACTTC	CASGEGAPSYEQYF
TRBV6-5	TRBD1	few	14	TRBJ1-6	TGTGCCAGCAGTCACCGGGACAGGGGCTCACCCCTCCACTTT	CASSHRDRGSPLHF
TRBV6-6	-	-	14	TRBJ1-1	TGTGCCAGCAGTACAACAGGGATGAACACTGAAGCTTTCTTT	CASSTTGMNTEAFF
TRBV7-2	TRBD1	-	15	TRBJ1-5	TGTGCCAGCAGCGCTGGGGACAGCATGAATCAGCCCCAGCATTTT	CASSAGDSMNQPQHF
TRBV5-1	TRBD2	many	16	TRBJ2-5	TGCGCCAGCAGCATTGGGACTAGCGGGGCACAAGAGACCCAGTACTTC	CASSIGTSGAQETQYF
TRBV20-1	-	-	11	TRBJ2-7	TGCAGTGCAAGGGACTTCCGCGAGCAGTACTTC	CSARDFREQYF
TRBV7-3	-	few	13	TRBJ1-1	TGTGCCAGCAGCTCCGACCCGGACACTGAAGCTTTCTTT	CASSSDPDTEAFF
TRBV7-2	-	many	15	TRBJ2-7	TGTGCCAGCAGCGAAGGTGCGGGACAGTCGTACGAGCAGTACTTC	CASSEGAGQSYEQYF
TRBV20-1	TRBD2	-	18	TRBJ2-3	TGCAGTGCTAGAGATTTGCTAGCGGGGCGACCGAGCACAGATACGCAGTATTTT	CSARDLLAGRPSTDTQYF
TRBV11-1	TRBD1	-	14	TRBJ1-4	TGTGCCAGCAGCTTCAGGGGGATCAATGAAAAACTGTTTTTT	CASSFRGINEKLFF
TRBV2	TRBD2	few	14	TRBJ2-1	TGTGCCAGCTTTAAGCGGGGCTCCTACAATGAGCAGTTCTTC	CASFKRGSYNEQFF
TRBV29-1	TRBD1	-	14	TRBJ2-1	TGCAGCGGGCAACAGGACCAGGGGGACAATGAGCAGTTCTTC	CSGQQDQGDNEQFF
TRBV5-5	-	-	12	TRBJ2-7	TGTGCCAGCAGGCCGGGATGGTTCGAGCAGTACTTC	CASRPGWFEQYF
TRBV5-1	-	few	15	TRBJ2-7	TGCGCCAGCAGCTTGGGAAGGAGCGGCCCCTACGAGCAGTACTTC	CASSLGRSGPYEQYF
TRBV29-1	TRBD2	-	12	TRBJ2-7	TGCAGTGTCAGCGGGGTAACCTACGAGCAGTACTTC	CSVSGVTYEQYF
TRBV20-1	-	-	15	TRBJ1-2	TGCAGTGCTAGGGTTTCGACAGTCCTTAACTATGGCTACACCTTC	CSARVSTVLNYGYTF
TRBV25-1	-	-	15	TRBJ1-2	TGTGCCAGCAGTGATCCTGGGACCTACGGGTATGGCTACACCTTC	CASSDPGTYGYGYTF
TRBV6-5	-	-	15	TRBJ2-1	TGTGCCAGCAGTTACCCAGGAATCGCTCAGGAGACCCAGTTCTTC	CASSYPGIAQETQFF
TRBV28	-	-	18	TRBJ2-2	TGTGCCAGCACCAGTGGCCGACTCCGGGACGCGAACACCGGGGAGCTGTTTTTT	CASTSGRLRDANTGELFF
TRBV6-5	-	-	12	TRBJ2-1	TGTGCCACCAAAGACAGCTACAATGAGCAGTTCTTC	CATKDSYNEQFF
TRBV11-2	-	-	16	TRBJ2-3	TGTGCCAGCAGCCTGTCGACTAGGCCCTACACAGATACGCAGTATTTT	CASSLSTRPYTDTQYF
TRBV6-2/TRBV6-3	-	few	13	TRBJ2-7	TGTGCCAGCAGCGGGGTTGAGGGCTACGAGCAGTACTTC	CASSGVEGYEQYF
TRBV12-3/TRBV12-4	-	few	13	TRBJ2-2	TGTGCCAGCACACTGCAGAACACCGGGGAGCTGTTTTTT	CASTLQNTGELFF
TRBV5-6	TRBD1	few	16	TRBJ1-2	TGTGCCAGCAGCCACCGGGACAGGGGGCTCTACTATGGCTACACCTTC	CASSHRDRGLYYGYTF
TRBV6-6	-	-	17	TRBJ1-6	TGTGCCAGCGGTTACGTGGCGGGAAGCTCCTATAATTCACCCCTCCACTTT	CASGYVAGSSYNSPLHF
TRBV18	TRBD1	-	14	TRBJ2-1	TGTGCCAGCTACCCAACAGGGGCCCCCAATGAGCAGTTCTTC	CASYPTGAPNEQFF
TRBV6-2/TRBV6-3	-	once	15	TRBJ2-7	TGTGCCAGCAGTTATCTGAGGGGCTCCTACAATGAGCAGTACTTC	CASSYLRGSYNEQYF
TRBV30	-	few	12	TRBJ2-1	TGTGCCTGGAGTTCACAGGGAGGCGAGCAGTTCTTC	CAWSSQGGEQFF
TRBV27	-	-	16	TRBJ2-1	TGTGCCAGCAGTTTACAGGGAAGACAGATCTACAATGAGCAGTTCTTC	CASSLQGRQIYNEQFF
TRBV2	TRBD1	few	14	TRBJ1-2	TGTGCCAGCATCCCGGGACAGGCGGTGATTGGCTACACCTTC	CASIPGQAVIGYTF
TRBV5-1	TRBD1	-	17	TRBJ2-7	TGCGCCAGCAGCGTCTTACCTCCGGGACAGGGGGCCTACGAGCAGTACTTC	CASSVLPPGQGAYEQYF
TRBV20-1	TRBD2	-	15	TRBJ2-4	TGCAGTGCTAGAGATTCCTCGGGGGGGGCAGGCATTCAGTACTTC	CSARDSSGGAGIQYF
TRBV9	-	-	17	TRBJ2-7	TGTGCCAGCAGCGTAGCTCCTGCCGGGTGGTATAGCACCGAGCAGTACTTC	CASSVAPAGWYSTEQYF
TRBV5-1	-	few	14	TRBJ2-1	TGCGCCAGCAGCTTAATAGCGGCGACAAATGAGCAGTTCTTC	CASSLIAATNEQFF
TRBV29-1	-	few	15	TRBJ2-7	TGCAGCGTTGAAGCGACCTCGGCGGGCACCTACGAGCAGTACTTC	CSVEATSAGTYEQYF
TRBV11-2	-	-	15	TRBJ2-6	TGTGCCAGCAGCTTACGGGTTTTGGGGGCCAACGTCCTGACTTTC	CASSLRVLGANVLTF
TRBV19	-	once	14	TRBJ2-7	TGTGCCAGTAAGGCAGGTTCCGGATCCTACGAGCAGTACTTC	CASKAGSGSYEQYF
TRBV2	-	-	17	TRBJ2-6	TGTGCCAGCACCCGAGTGGGGGTCGGGTATGGGGCCAACGTCCTGACTTTC	CASTRVGVGYGANVLTF
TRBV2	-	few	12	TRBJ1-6	TGTGCCAGCAGGGCTTCATATTCACCCCTCCACTTT	CASRASYSPLHF
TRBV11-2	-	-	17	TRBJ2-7	TGTGCCAGCAGCCAATCCCTGACCAGTTCTACTCTCTACGAGCAGTACTTC	CASSQSLTSSTLYEQYF
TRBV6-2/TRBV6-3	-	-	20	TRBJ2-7	TGTGCCAGCAGTTACTCGGCGGCCCCGGGCACCAACCTGGAAACCTACGAGCAGTACTTC	CASSYSAAPGTNLETYEQYF
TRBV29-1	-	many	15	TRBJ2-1	TGCAGCGTTGAAGGTATTACGAGCTCCTACAATGAGCAGTTCTTC	CSVEGITSSYNEQFF
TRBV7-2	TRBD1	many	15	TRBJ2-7	TGTGCCAGCAGCTTAGATCGGGACAGAAGTTACGAGCAGTACTTC	CASSLDRDRSYEQYF
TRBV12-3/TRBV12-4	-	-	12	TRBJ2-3	TGTGCCAGCAGAGCGAGGGAGGATACGCAGTATTTT	CASRAREDTQYF
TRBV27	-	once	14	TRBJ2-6	TGTGCCAGCAGTTCTGTTGCTGGGGCCAACGTCCTGACTTTC	CASSSVAGANVLTF
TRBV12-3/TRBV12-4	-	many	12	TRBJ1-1	TGTGCCAGCAGTTTAGGGGGCGGTGAAGCTTTCTTT	CASSLGGGEAFF
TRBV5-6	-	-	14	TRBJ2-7	TGTGCCAGCAGCTTGTTCAGCAACTCCTACGAGCAGTACTTC	CASSLFSNSYEQYF
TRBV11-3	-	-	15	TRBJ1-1	TGTGCCAGCAGTCCCTCACACCGGATTAACACTGAAGCTTTCTTT	CASSPSHRINTEAFF
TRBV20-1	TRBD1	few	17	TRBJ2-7	TGCAGTGCTAGAGAAGCCAGCTATATCGGACAGGTGAATGAGCAGTACTTC	CSAREASYIGQVNEQYF
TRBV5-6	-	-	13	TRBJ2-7	TGTGCCAGCAGCTTTGTATCAGGGAGCGAGCAGTACTTC	CASSFVSGSEQYF
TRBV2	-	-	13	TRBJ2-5	TGTGCCAGTAGAAGGTCCCTGAATGAGGAGCAGTACTTC	CASRRSLNEEQYF
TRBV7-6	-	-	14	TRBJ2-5	TGTGTCAGCAGCCCATCGTGGGCGACGGAGACCCAGTACTTC	CVSSPSWATETQYF
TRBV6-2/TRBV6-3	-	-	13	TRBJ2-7	TGTGCCAGCAGCATAGACTGGACCTACGAGCAGTACTTC	CASSIDWTYEQYF